These 7 T cell receptor beta chains were all obtained from the same sample, sequenced in a study of human T cells and chemical hapten exposure. A single record per CDR3 protein comes from TCRdb applying MiXCR to the RACE reads. Here the sample spans some 82,000 distinct CDR3 sequences, less than 8% being singletons. Time point in this sample: patch test 2, 6 weeks after DPC sensitization. Treatment described: therapeutic diphenylcyclopropenone sensitization with weekly scalp DPC. This material consisted of whole blood, taken in connection with sensitization to the hapten diphenylcyclopropenone (DPC). The receptor source for this set is a woman aged 30 to 39 with alopecia areata. Some clones in this sample may be carry-over from other donors' samples.

This clonotype was counted ten times or more. This sequence joins TRBV30 and TRBJ2-7, with a possible D match to TRBD2 (6 bases). The CDR3 is 13 residues long. V dropped 3 bases and J dropped 6 bases, with 15 bases sitting between them. CDR1 is GTSNPN, CDR2 SVGIG, per germline (reference sequence). CDR3 protein: CAWSPGGEVEQYF. The CDR3 bases are TGTGCCTGGAGCCCTGGAGGGGAGGTCGAGCAGTACTTC.

The V call is TRBV12-3 or TRBV12-4, the J call TRBJ2-7, with D maybe TRBD1 (6 bases). V gave up 3 bases and J gave up 0 bases, with 12 bases separating them. The CDR3 covers 15 residues. The CDR3 nucleotides read TGTGCCAGCAGTTTGGGGTCGGACAGCTCCTACGAGCAGTACTTC. It encodes CASSLGSDSSYEQYF.

This chain links TRBV29-1 with TRBJ2-3; 9 bases line up with TRBD2. Germline CDR1 and CDR2: SQVTM and ANQGSEA. V shed 2 bases, J shed 2 bases, and the junction held 2 bases outside the gene matches. The CDR3 consists of 14 residues. The CDR3 region is CSVELAGNTDTQYF. The DNA for the CDR3 is TGCAGCGTTGAACTAGCGGGGAACACAGATACGCAGTATTTT.

This clonotype was found many times. The gene calls are TRBV12-3 or TRBV12-4 and TRBJ1-2; 10 nucleotides match TRBD1. This CDR3 region has 22 residues. V lost 3 bases and J lost 7; bases outside the gene matches: 29. CDR3 protein: CASSFFSRPGQGNSLLLGGYTF. The CDR3 coding sequence is TGTGCCAGCAGTTTCTTTTCCCGACCGGGACAGGGGAATTCTCTTCTTTTAGGTGGCTACACCTTC.

This clonotype was detected many times. The V call is TRBV12-3 or TRBV12-4, the J call TRBJ1-5; D uncertain. The germline V and J ends were trimmed by 4 bases and 1 base, with 8 bases remaining between them. This CDR3 is built from 14 residues. The CDR3 DNA sequence: TGTGCCAGCAGTTCCAGTGGCAGCAATCAGCCCCAGCATTTT. As protein: CASSSSGSNQPQHF.

This clonotype was found many times. The chain employs TRBV20-1 and TRBJ2-3, with 10 positions matching TRBD2. Unmatched junction bases numbered 6, after V lost 0 bases and J lost 3 bases. The CDR3 has 16 amino acids. Germline V gives CDR1 DFQATT, CDR2 SNEGSKA (reference sequence). CDR3 region: CSARDPSGGRTDTQYF. In DNA form, the CDR3 reads TGCAGTGCTAGAGACCCTAGCGGGGGTCGGACAGATACGCAGTATTTT.

This clonotype came up many times. The chain carries TRBV2 and TRBJ2-7; 7 positions match TRBD1. Per the germline V gene, CDR1 is SNHLY and CDR2 is FYNNEI. Germline trimming cut 6 bases from V and 2 bases from J; bases unmatched to any gene: 4. The CDR3 is 13 amino acids. The CDR3 DNA sequence: TGTGCCAGCAGAACCGGGACAGCCTACGAGCAGTACTTC. It is translated as CASRTGTAYEQYF.